This is a list of T cell receptor beta chains from one sample in a study of T cells in Graves' hyperthyroidism and ophthalmopathy. TCRdb reanalysed the multiplex PCR reads using MiXCR and keeps one entry per CDR3 protein. The sample gives about 560,000 distinct CDR3 sequences, roughly 17% of which show up once; 15% to 20% is in the top ten. The sample consisted of blood. These receptors were collected from a woman between 18 and 30 years old with Graves' hyperthyroidism. Both conserved end residues are part of each CDR3. A D gene is named only where the DNA matches it firmly. Clone size is not always given. Where it is, it says once, few, many or a class for expanded clones.

TRBV7-8	TRBD1	TRBJ1-1	many	CASQTLGQGTTEAFF	TGTGCCAGTCAGACCTTGGGACAGGGCACCACTGAAGCTTTCTTT
TRBV7-2	-	TRBJ1-5	few	CASSQSNSNQPQHF	TGTGCCAGCAGCCAGTCCAATAGCAATCAGCCCCAGCATTTT
TRBV9	TRBD1	TRBJ1-2	-	CASSVVGQGEGYGYTF	TGTGCCAGCAGCGTAGTGGGACAGGGGGAGGGCTATGGCTACACCTTC
TRBV6-1	TRBD2	TRBJ2-4	-	CASSGTSGGGLNIQYF	TGTGCCAGCAGTGGAACTAGCGGAGGGGGACTAAACATTCAGTACTTC
TRBV28	-	TRBJ2-1	-	CASSLQDLILNNEQFF	TGTGCCAGCAGTTTACAGGACTTAATCCTAAACAATGAGCAGTTCTTC
TRBV20-1	TRBD2	TRBJ2-1	many	CSAIPGLAGNNEQFF	TGCAGTGCTATACCGGGACTAGCGGGGAACAATGAGCAGTTCTTC
TRBV3-1	-	TRBJ1-2	many	CASSQSYQGVYGYTF	TGTGCCAGCAGCCAATCCTACCAAGGGGTTTATGGCTACACCTTC
TRBV29-1	-	TRBJ1-5	few	CSVEMGVNQPQHF	TGCAGCGTTGAAATGGGGGTCAATCAGCCCCAGCATTTT
TRBV24-1	TRBD2	TRBJ2-3	-	CATSRDGGADTQYF	TGTGCCACCTCACGAGATGGGGGGGCAGATACGCAGTATTTT
TRBV20-1	TRBD1	TRBJ2-7	-	CSAEGTGGAYEQYF	TGCAGTGCTGAAGGGACAGGGGGCGCTTACGAGCAGTACTTC
TRBV9	-	TRBJ1-1	-	CASTLIRVGLNTEAFF	TGTGCCAGCACCTTGATTCGGGTTGGTCTGAACACTGAAGCTTTCTTT
TRBV14	-	TRBJ1-2	few	CASSPELRHGYTF	TGTGCCAGCAGCCCTGAGCTCAGGCATGGCTACACCTTC
TRBV4-3	TRBD1	TRBJ1-4	few	CASSQDGTGGVKLFF	TGCGCCAGCAGCCAAGATGGGACAGGTGGGGTAAAACTGTTTTTT
TRBV12-3/TRBV12-4	TRBD1	TRBJ1-1	many	CASTQGQANTEAFF	TGTGCCAGCACCCAGGGACAGGCGAACACTGAAGCTTTCTTT
TRBV4-3	-	TRBJ2-2	-	CASSRRHGVITGELFF	TGCGCCAGCAGCCGTAGACACGGGGTTATCACCGGGGAGCTGTTTTTT
TRBV10-1	-	TRBJ2-7	-	CASSEGGIIGEQYF	TGCGCCAGCAGTGAAGGCGGGATCATCGGCGAGCAGTACTTC